The 9 T cell receptor beta chains reported below all come from one sample, sequenced in a study of blood T cell repertoires in COVID-19. The protocol was immunoSEQ multiplex PCR, while the TCRdb copy is restricted to in-frame clones and leaves out a portion. The sample consists of 140,000 or so clones, 70% to 85% of them appearing once. Input material: peripheral blood. The receptors stem from a woman at least 80 years old with acute or convalescent COVID-19.

This CDR3 reads CASSLGPAGGTYEQYF. The CDR3 nucleotides read TGTGCCAGCAGCTTGGGCCCAGCGGGGGGGACCTACGAGCAGTACTTC. The genes are TRBV5-4 and TRBJ2-7, with 10 bases fitting TRBD2. The J segment lost 2 bases and the V segment lost 0 bases, leaving 5 bases of the junction unmatched. CDR1 and CDR2 (germline): SGHNT, YYREEE (reference sequence). The length of the CDR3 is 16 residues.

This clone appeared a single time. This chain uses TRBV4-3 with TRBJ1-2, with D perhaps TRBD1 (6 bases). This CDR3 region has 17 residues. Germline V gene sequence: CDR1 LGHNA, CDR2 YSLEER. Trimming stripped 1 base from V and 4 bases from J, with 19 bases between. CDR3 sequence: CASSQAASRDNLYGYTF. For the CDR3, the DNA is TGCGCCAGCAGCCAAGCGGCGAGCCGGGACAACCTCTATGGCTACACCTTC.

The chain uses TRBV6-1 and TRBJ2-2; D is undetermined. The germline gives CDR1 MNHNS, CDR2 SASEGT. There are 16 residues in the CDR3. Trimming pared 1 base from V and 0 bases from J, leaving 9 bases between. CDR3: CASSEVDTTNTGELFF. CDR3 bases: TGTGCCAGCAGTGAAGTAGACACGACGAACACCGGGGAGCTGTTTTTT.

The chain is built from TRBV10-2 and TRBJ2-1; TRBD2 matches 7 bases. The J segment lost 6 bases and the V segment lost 4 bases, leaving 6 bases of the junction unmatched. The germline gives CDR1 WSHSY, CDR2 SAAADI. The CDR3 is 14 amino acids. The CDR3 region is CASSGTSILNEQFF. The CDR3 DNA reads as TGCGCCAGCAGTGGGACTAGTATCCTCAATGAGCAGTTCTTC.

This clone was picked up one time. The rearrangement uses TRBV12-3 or TRBV12-4 and TRBJ1-2, with D perhaps TRBD1 (5 bases). CDR3 length: 13 residues. V was pared by 3 bases and J by 3 bases, with 8 bases between. Written as DNA, the CDR3 is TGTGCCAGCAGTTTGGGGGGTGACTATGGCTACACCTTC. Its translation is CASSLGGDYGYTF.

This sequence joins TRBV7-6 and TRBJ1-2, with D perhaps TRBD1 (5 bases). Trimming shortened V by 2 bases and J by 4 bases, and 17 bases separated the two germline ends. CDR1 is SGHVS and CDR2 is FNYEAQ in the germline V gene. The CDR3 runs to 16 residues. In DNA, the CDR3 is TGTGCCAGCAGCTTAAACCAGGGACTTGGGGTCTATGGCTACACCTTC. Its translation is CASSLNQGLGVYGYTF. The complete variable domain, with remaining parts taken from reference TRBV7-6 and TRBJ1-2, reads GAGVSQSPRYKVTKRGQDVALRCDPISGHVSLYWYRQALGQGPEFLTYFNYEAQQDKSGLPNDRFSAERPEGSISTLTIQRTEQRDSAMYRCASSLNQGLGVYGYTFGSGTRLTVV.

The chain joins TRBV6-1 to TRBJ2-4; D gene ambiguous. Germline assignment: CDR1 MNHNS and CDR2 SASEGT. There are 14 residues in the CDR3. Trimming took off 3 bases at V and 0 bases at J, with 6 bases between the two ends. Here the CDR3 reads CASSDRLAKNIQYF. In DNA, the CDR3 is TGTGCCAGCAGTGATAGACTAGCCAAAAACATTCAGTACTTC.

The V gene is TRBV10-3, the J gene TRBJ1-4; D is possibly TRBD1 (5 bases). CDR1 and CDR2 from the germline V gene are ENHRY and SYGVKD. Between the trimmed V and J ends, which lost 4 bases and 2 bases, there was a span of 11 bases. The CDR3 loop spans 15 amino acids. In DNA, the CDR3 is TGTGCCATCAGTGGGGGAAAGGGGACTAATGAAAAACTGTTTTTT. Translation gives CAISGGKGTNEKLFF.

This CDR3 is CASTRDYSLNTEAFF. The CDR3, as DNA: TGTGCCAGCACCAGGGATTATAGTCTGAACACTGAAGCTTTCTTT. V is TRBV6-5 and J is TRBJ1-1; TRBD1 is a possible D gene (5 bases). V was pared by 7 bases and J by 0 bases, with 15 bases between. CDR1 and CDR2 (germline): MNHEY, SVGAGI. This CDR3 comprises 15 residues.